These T cell receptor beta chains were read from a single sample in a study of T cells in Graves' hyperthyroidism and ophthalmopathy. TCRdb re-called the multiplex PCR reads through MiXCR, storing one row per CDR3 protein. The data hold hundreds of thousands of distinct CDR3 sequences, with roughly a sixth observed a single time. The sample consisted of blood. Receptor source: a woman in her forties or fifties with Graves' hyperthyroidism that later progressed to Graves' ophthalmopathy. CDR3s include the opening cysteine and the closing phenylalanine or tryptophan. The D gene is left open where the match is weak. Some rows have no size entry. The others give once, few or many, or a class for an expanded clone.

NA	NA	TRBV3-1	TRBJ2-6	CASSHGPSGANVLTF
many	NA	TRBV3-1	TRBJ1-1	CASSRRDTTGEAFF
NA	TRBD2	TRBV12-3/TRBV12-4	TRBJ2-2	CASSGGVGELFF
few	NA	TRBV27	TRBJ1-5	CASSLHREGQPQHF
NA	NA	TRBV15	TRBJ1-5	CATSILNQPQHF
many	TRBD1	TRBV2	TRBJ2-3	CASDRDMTDTQYF
many	NA	TRBV18	TRBJ1-2	CASSPEGPNYGYTF
few	TRBD2	TRBV7-9	TRBJ2-1	CASNTLAGPNEQFF
NA	TRBD2	TRBV20-1	TRBJ2-1	CSASLAGGRYNEQFF
NA	NA	TRBV29-1	TRBJ1-1	CRVDMSQNTEAFF
many	NA	TRBV20-1	TRBJ1-1	CSANQGQGSLAEAFF
NA	NA	TRBV12-3/TRBV12-4	TRBJ1-1	CASSFEVGGAGNTEAFF
NA	NA	TRBV6-5	TRBJ2-4	CASSYFTRGLAKNIQYF
NA	NA	TRBV7-8	TRBJ2-5	CASSPRGTVETQYF
many	TRBD1	TRBV6-1	TRBJ2-7	CASRRGSDRESSYEQYF
many	NA	TRBV20-1	TRBJ1-1	CRAKQGGTEAFF
many	NA	TRBV12-3/TRBV12-4	TRBJ1-1	CASSLAGGANTEAFF